This T cell receptor beta chain was captured in a study of patients and donors after allogeneic stem cell transplantation. Germline V gene sequence: CDR1 SNHLY, CDR2 FYNNEI. Trimming shortened V by 3 bases and J by 3 bases, and 9 bases separated the two germline ends. This CDR3 contains 13 residues. TCRdb re-derived calls from the RT-PCR reads in MiXCR, one entry per CDR3 protein. The sample consists of hundreds of thousands of distinct CDR3 sequences, approximately 16% of them appearing once. The specimen sequenced was blood, either unsorted or a sorted T cell fraction (not recorded which). The chain joins TRBV2 to TRBJ2-7, with D unresolved. The receptor comes from a human donor who was either an allogeneic HSCT recipient or a stem cell or donor lymphocyte infusion donor (not recorded which). It is not recorded whose cells these are; they may come from a transplant donor. The CDR3 loop is CASSDGQYYEQYF. CDR3 sequence (DNA): TGTGCCAGCAGTGACGGGCAGTACTACGAGCAGTACTTC.